This TCR beta chain was observed in a study of cytomegalovirus exposure and HLA in healthy donors. Points from the study as a whole: Common viral pathogens (according to a later analysis) appeared linked to several of the most significant clusters.

In the case of this clone: Its cognate antigen is unknown.

Primers: 60 Vbeta forward and 13 Jbeta reverse. Assay used: immunoSEQ multiplex PCR; TCRdb lists only in-frame clones, some missing. Among some 100,000 clones, more than 65% were seen once, and the ten largest hold 4.5% to 5%. Sequenced material: PBMCs. This TCR came from a young woman in good health and CMV-seropositive.

The DNA for the CDR3 is TGTGCCAGCAGCCGCGACAGCTCTGGGGCCAACGTCCTGACTTTC. Its translation: CASSRDSSGANVLTF. The V gene is TRBV7-2, the J gene TRBJ2-6; D may be TRBD1 (5 bases). With 5 bases removed from V and 0 bases from J, the gap between germline ends came to 8 bases. The germline CDR1 and CDR2 sequences are SGHTA and FQGNSA. CDR3 length: 15 residues. Together with reference TRBV7-2 and TRBJ2-6, the CDR3 gives the full variable domain: GAGVSQSPSNKVTEKGKDVELRCDPISGHTALYWYRQSLGQGLEFLIYFQGNSAPDKSGLPSDRFSAERTGGSVSTLTIQRTQQEDSAVYLCASSRDSSGANVLTFGAGSRLTVL.